This TCR beta chain was captured by sequencing in a study of CD8+CD57+ T cells in acquired aplastic anemia. At the level of the study: An average of about 10.8 million reads for CD4+ cells was obtained from healthy donors.

CDR3 and TCR beta VDJ profiling relied on a genomic DNA template. TCRdb independently ran MiXCR on the reads; one entry per CDR3 protein. In the table there are some 190,000 distinct CDR3 sequences, 45% to 50% of which are singletons. This clonotype was observed a few times. The germline V and J ends were trimmed by 6 bases and 0 bases, with 15 bases remaining between them. This CDR3 has 16 amino acids. Germline assignment: CDR1 MNHNS and CDR2 SASEGT. J is TRBJ2-1 and V is TRBV6-1; TRBD2 might be the D (5 bases). This clonotype originated in a human donor in good health. The specimen was sorted CD4+, CD8+, or CD8+CD57+ T cells (not recorded which) from PBMCs. CDR3 coding DNA: TGTGCCAGCAGGACCACTCTAGCAGCCTCCTACAATGAGCAGTTCTTC. Amino acids: CASRTTLAASYNEQFF.